Presented here are 21 T cell receptor beta chains from one specimen sequenced in a study of neurological immune-mediated disorders. From the 5' RACE reads, TCRdb called clonotypes with MiXCR, one entry per CDR3 protein. The sample yields around 50,000 distinct CDR3 sequences, around 17% seen once. Sequencing was performed on PBMCs. The receptors come from a man aged 55-75 years in good health.

This clonotype was observed many times. The chain joins TRBV7-3 to TRBJ2-3, with 7 positions matching TRBD1. The CDR3 totals 14 residues. CDR1 and CDR2 from the germline V gene are SGHTA and FQGTGA. The trim removed 2 bases at V and 4 bases at J, leaving 3 bases unmatched. The chain's CDR3 is CASSLDRAPDTQYF. The CDR3 DNA reads as TGTGCCAGCAGCTTAGACAGGGCCCCAGATACGCAGTATTTT.

The J gene is TRBJ2-7, the V gene TRBV9, with a weak D call TRBD1 (6 bases). Looked up from germline, CDR1 is SGDLS and CDR2 is YYNGEE. The CDR3 covers 13 residues. V was cut by 1 base and J by 6 bases, with 11 bases left in between. CDR3 DNA: TGTGCCAGCAGCGTATCTCAGGGGCGCGAGCAGTACTTC. Encoded protein: CASSVSQGREQYF.

This clonotype was counted at least ten times. The V gene is TRBV15, the J gene TRBJ2-2; D gene ambiguous. V dropped 8 bases and J dropped 6 bases, with 7 bases sitting between them. From germline, CDR1 is LNHNV and CDR2 YYDKDF (reference sequence). The CDR3 has 11 residues. The CDR3 loop is CATFVAGELFF. CDR3 nucleotides: TGTGCCACCTTTGTTGCCGGGGAGCTGTTTTTT.

For this clonotype: Germline and junction disagree at one end, which may indicate a read error. This sequence joins TRBV29-1 and TRBJ2-2; D may be TRBD1 (6 bases). This CDR3 is 13 amino acids long. The germline V gene encodes CDR1 SQVTM and CDR2 ANQGSEA. CDR3 region: CSVANRATGELFF. Here the CDR3 DNA reads TGCAGCGTGGCTAACAGGGCGACCGGGGAGCTATTTTTT.

This clonotype was seen repeatedly, ten times or more. The CDR3 DNA sequence: TGTGCCAGCAGTGAACTGGGGTCCAGCTATGGCTACACCTTC. Amino acid sequence: CASSELGSSYGYTF. The chain combines TRBV2 with TRBJ1-2, with D unclear. The germline V gene has CDR1 SNHLY and CDR2 FYNNEI. The ends were cut back, 2 bases at V and 4 bases at J, with 11 bases in the middle. The CDR3 is 14 residues long.

Ten or more counts support this clonotype. J is TRBJ2-5 and V is TRBV7-2, with 15 bases lining up with TRBD2. Germline values: CDR1 SGHTA, CDR2 FQGNSA. V was pared by 4 bases and J by 4 bases, with 1 base of the junction left unmatched. This CDR3 region has 15 residues. The CDR3 nucleotides are TGTGCCAGCAGCTCGGGACTAGCGGGAGGAGAGACCCAGTACTTC. Translating gives CASSSGLAGGETQYF. Based on the CDR3 plus reference TRBV7-2 and TRBJ2-5, the full variable domain is GAGVSQSPSNKVTEKGKDVELRCDPISGHTALYWYRQSLGQGLEFLIYFQGNSAPDKSGLPSDRFSAERTGGSVSTLTIQRTQQEDSAVYLCASSSGLAGGETQYFGPGTRLLVL.

Comment on this clonotype: A much larger clone sits a single nucleotide away, making a read error possible. V gene TRBV5-1 combines with J gene TRBJ1-4; D remains unclear. This CDR3 has 16 residues. V lost 4 bases and J 3 bases, leaving 16 bases between the germline ends. Germline V gives CDR1 SGHRS, CDR2 YFSETQ. This CDR3 is CASSPSGHLANEKLFF. The CDR3 DNA follows: TGCGCCAGCAGCCCGTCCGGGCATCTAGCTAATGAAAAACTGTTTTTT.

The rearrangement uses TRBV18 and TRBJ1-6; the D gene is possibly TRBD1 (6 bases). V was cut by 7 bases and J by 11 bases, with 15 bases left in between. Germline CDR1 KGHSH, CDR2 LQKENI. The CDR3 has 13 residues. The DNA of the CDR3 is TGTGCCAGCTTCCCGGGGGCACCCCCACCCCTCCACTTT. Translating it yields CASFPGAPPPLHF.

With regard to this clonotype: A much larger clone differs from this one at a single base, so this may be a read error. V is TRBV7-2 and J is TRBJ2-1; D possibly corresponds to TRBD2 (6 bases). CDR1 and CDR2 from the germline V gene are SGHTA and FQGNSA. This CDR3 comprises 19 residues. The CDR3 is CASSLGGRLAQSSYNEQSF. For the CDR3, the DNA is TGTGCCAGCAGCTTAGGGGGTAGGCTAGCGCAAAGCTCCTACAATGAGCAGTCCTTC.

Ten or more counts support this clonotype. The rearrangement links TRBV29-1 to TRBJ2-3; 8 bases line up with TRBD1. Germline V gene sequence: CDR1 SQVTM, CDR2 ANQGSEA. The CDR3 has 14 amino acids. Losses at the gene ends were 3 bases for V and 4 bases for J; bases not matched to a gene: 6. CDR3 region: CSVDKGQEADTQYF. Written as DNA, the CDR3 is TGCAGCGTTGACAAGGGACAGGAGGCAGATACGCAGTATTTT.

A remark on this clonotype: At one end, the junction sequence differs from germline, possibly due to a read error. The chain carries TRBV20-1 and TRBJ2-6; possibly TRBD2 for D (6 bases). The CDR3 has 17 residues. The germline gives CDR1 DFQATT, CDR2 SNEGSKA (reference sequence). CDR3 bases: TGCAGTGCAATGACAAGGGGAGGACTCTCTGGGGCCAACTTCCTGACTTTC. This codes for CSAMTRGGLSGANFLTF.

This clonotype was seen ten or more times. The chain employs TRBV6-5 and TRBJ1-1; D not resolved. The V end lost 6 bases, the J end lost 5 bases, and 10 bases lay between the germline ends. The CDR3 has 12 amino acids. Germline V gene lookup returns CDR1 MNHEY and CDR2 SVGAGI. The CDR3 sequence: CASRRVVTEAFF. The CDR3 DNA is TGTGCCAGCAGACGGGTTGTTACTGAAGCTTTCTTT.

The CDR3 is CASSAGQLRNTEAFF. The CDR3 DNA follows: TGTGCCAGCTCAGCGGGACAACTCAGGAACACTGAAGCTTTCTTT. V and J are TRBV18 and TRBJ1-1; possible D gene TRBD1, 6 bases. Looked up from germline, CDR1 is KGHSH and CDR2 is LQKENI. With 5 bases removed from V and 1 base from J, the gap between germline ends came to 14 bases. The CDR3 runs to 15 residues. Looking up the rest from reference TRBV18 and TRBJ1-1 gives the full variable domain: NAGVMQNPRHLVRRRGQEARLRCSPMKGHSHVYWYRQLPEEGLKFMVYLQKENIIDESGMPKERFSAEFPKEGPSILRIQQVVRGDSAAYFCASSAGQLRNTEAFFGQGTRLTVV.

This clonotype occurred many times. The chain is built from TRBV5-1 and TRBJ2-7; a possible D gene is TRBD1 (5 bases). V shed 0 bases and J shed 4 bases, with 11 bases lying between them. This CDR3 is built from 14 residues. CDR1 and CDR2 from the germline V gene are SGHRS and YFSETQ. CDR3 protein: CASSLDRLGYEQYF. CDR3 in DNA: TGCGCCAGCAGCTTGGACAGGCTTGGGTACGAGCAGTACTTC.

This clonotype was observed at least ten times. The chain links TRBV6-5 to TRBJ2-5; 8 bases align to TRBD1. V lost 2 bases, J lost 3 bases, and 5 bases stayed unmatched. Germline V gene data show CDR1 as MNHEY and CDR2 as SVGAGI. This CDR3 has 15 residues. As DNA, the CDR3 is TGTGCCAGCAGTTACGGCTCAGGGGGCGAAGAGACCCAGTACTTC. Translation: CASSYGSGGEETQYF.

The sample holds many counts of this clonotype. The CDR3 protein is CATSDPFDQAEGTDTQYF. The CDR3, as DNA: TGTGCCACCAGTGACCCCTTCGACCAGGCTGAGGGCACAGATACGCAGTATTTT. This rearrangement joins TRBV24-1 to TRBJ2-3, with D unclear. The CDR3 is 18 amino acids. The germline gives CDR1 KGHDR, CDR2 SFDVKD. V lost 4 bases, J lost 1 base, and 20 bases lay in between.

This clonotype has ten or more counts. This chain joins TRBV7-2 and TRBJ2-7; 9 bases align to TRBD1. V dropped 3 bases and J dropped 3; count of bases not matched to a gene: 3. The V gene's germline CDR1 is SGHTA and CDR2 FQGNSA. The CDR3 totals 14 residues. CDR3 residues: CASSFGTGYYEQYF. The CDR3 DNA reads as TGTGCCAGCAGCTTTGGGACAGGGTACTACGAGCAGTACTTC.

This clonotype was recorded at least ten times. The chain has TRBV28 and TRBJ2-7, with D uncertain. Trimming pared 5 bases from V and 3 bases from J, leaving 8 bases between. The CDR3 runs to 12 residues. Per germline, CDR1 MDHEN and CDR2 SYDVKM. Written as DNA, the CDR3 is TGTGCCAGCAGTGGGTCGGACTACGAGCAGTACTTC. Translation gives CASSGSDYEQYF.

In this sample, this clonotype turned up a few times. This may come from a read error, since a much larger clone is one base off. The chain has TRBV7-2 and TRBJ2-2; the D is unclear. The germline V gene has CDR1 SGHTA and CDR2 FQGNSA. The CDR3 has 15 residues. CDR3 nucleotide sequence: TGTGCCAGCAGCTTACTGGCGGCGAACTCCGGGGAGCTGTTTTTT. Its protein is CASSLLAANSGELFF.

In this sample, this clonotype turned up many times. The gene calls are TRBV4-3 and TRBJ2-1, with TRBD2 as a possible D gene (5 bases). CDR1 is LGHNA and CDR2 is YSLEER in the germline V gene. With 2 bases removed from V and 4 bases from J, the gap between germline ends came to 12 bases. This CDR3 is built from 15 residues. The CDR3, as DNA: TGCGCCAGCAGCCAAACGATGACTACTTACAATGAGCAGTTCTTC. Protein sequence: CASSQTMTTYNEQFF.

This clonotype was observed many times. The rearrangement uses TRBV4-2 and TRBJ1-5; unclear D gene. The V and J ends lost 3 bases and 9 bases respectively, with 12 bases between them. The germline gives CDR1 LGHNA, CDR2 YNFKEQ. The CDR3 has 13 residues. CDR3 DNA: TGTGCCAGCAGCCATGAGTTGAAGGGGCCCCAGCATTTT. Translated, it gives CASSHELKGPQHF.